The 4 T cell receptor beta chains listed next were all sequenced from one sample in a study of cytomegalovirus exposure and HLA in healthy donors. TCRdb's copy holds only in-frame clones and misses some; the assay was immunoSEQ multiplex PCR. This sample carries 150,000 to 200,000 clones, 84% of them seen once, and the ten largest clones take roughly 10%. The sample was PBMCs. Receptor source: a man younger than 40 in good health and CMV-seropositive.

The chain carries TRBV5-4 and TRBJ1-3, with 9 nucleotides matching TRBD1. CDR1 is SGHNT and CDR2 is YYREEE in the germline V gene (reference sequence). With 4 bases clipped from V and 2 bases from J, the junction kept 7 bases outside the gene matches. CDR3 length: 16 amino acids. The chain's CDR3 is CASSLEGTGTGNTIYF. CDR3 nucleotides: TGTGCCAGCAGCCTCGAAGGGACAGGGACTGGAAACACCATATATTTT.

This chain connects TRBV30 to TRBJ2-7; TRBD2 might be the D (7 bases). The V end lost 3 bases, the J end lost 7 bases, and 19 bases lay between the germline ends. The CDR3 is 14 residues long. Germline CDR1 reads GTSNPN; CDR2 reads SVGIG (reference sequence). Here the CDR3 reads CAWSFRGGAREQYF. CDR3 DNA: TGTGCCTGGAGCTTTCGAGGGGGGGCCAGGGAGCAGTACTTC.

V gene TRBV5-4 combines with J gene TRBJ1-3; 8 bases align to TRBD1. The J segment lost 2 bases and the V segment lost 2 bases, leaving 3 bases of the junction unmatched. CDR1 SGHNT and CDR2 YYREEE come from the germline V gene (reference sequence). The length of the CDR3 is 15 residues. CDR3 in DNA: TGTGCCAGCAGCTTCCAGGGGGCAGCTGGAAACACCATATATTTT. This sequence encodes CASSFQGAAGNTIYF.

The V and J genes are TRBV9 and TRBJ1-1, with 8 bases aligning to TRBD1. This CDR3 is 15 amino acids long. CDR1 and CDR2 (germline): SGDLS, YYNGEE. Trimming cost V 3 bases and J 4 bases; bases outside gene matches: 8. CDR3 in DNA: TGTGCCAGCAGCGCGGCTACAGGGGGGGCCACTGAAGCTTTCTTT. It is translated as CASSAATGGATEAFF.